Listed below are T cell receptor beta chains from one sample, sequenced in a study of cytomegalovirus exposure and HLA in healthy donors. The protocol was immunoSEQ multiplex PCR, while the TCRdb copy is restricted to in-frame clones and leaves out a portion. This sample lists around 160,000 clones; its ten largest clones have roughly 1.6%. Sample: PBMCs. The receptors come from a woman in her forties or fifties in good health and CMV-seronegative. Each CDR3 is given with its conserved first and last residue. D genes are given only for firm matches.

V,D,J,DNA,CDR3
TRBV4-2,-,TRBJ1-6,TGTGCCAGCAGCCAAGAACAGGACCGGTCACCCCTCCACTTT,CASSQEQDRSPLHF
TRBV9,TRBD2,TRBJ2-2,TGTGCCAGCAGCGTATCTAGCGGGGCCGACACCGGGGAGCTGTTTTTT,CASSVSSGADTGELFF
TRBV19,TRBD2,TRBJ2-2,TGTGCCGCAGATAGCGGGGGGGCCTCCGGGGAGCTGTTTTTT,CAADSGGASGELFF
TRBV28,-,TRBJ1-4,TGTGCCAGCAGTTTGGGGCAGTCGGAAAAACTGTTTTTT,CASSLGQSEKLFF
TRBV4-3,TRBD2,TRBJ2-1,TGCGCCAGCAGCCAGGACGGGCTAGCGGGGGACAATGAGCAGTTCTTC,CASSQDGLAGDNEQFF
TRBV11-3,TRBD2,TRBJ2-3,TGTGCCAGCAGCCCCTCCCTTGGCGGGAGGGCCGGTACGCAGTATTTT,CASSPSLGGRAGTQYF
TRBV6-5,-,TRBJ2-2,TGTGCCAGCAGTTTTCAACAGGGAAAAAACACCGGGGAGCTGTTTTTT,CASSFQQGKNTGELFF
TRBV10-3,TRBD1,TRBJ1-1,TGTGCCATGTCCGTGGGACAGGGGGCGCGAAATGCTGAAGCTTTCTTT,CAMSVGQGARNAEAFF
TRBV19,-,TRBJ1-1,TGTGCCAGTGGACAGTGGGTACCCTCGAACACTGAAGCTTTCTTT,CASGQWVPSNTEAFF
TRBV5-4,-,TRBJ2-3,TGTGCCAGCAGCTTCTACAGGGCAGATACGCAGTATTTT,CASSFYRADTQYF
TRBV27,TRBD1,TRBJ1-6,TGTGCCAGCAGGCCGGGACAGACTGATTCACCCCTCCACTTT,CASRPGQTDSPLHF
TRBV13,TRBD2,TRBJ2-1,TGTGCCAGCAGCTTAGGGGGGACTAGCGGGAGGGCAACCTACAATGAGCAGTTCTTC,CASSLGGTSGRATYNEQFF
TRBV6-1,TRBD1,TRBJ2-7,TGTGCCAGCACCCAGACAGGGGTCTACGAGCAGTACTTC,CASTQTGVYEQYF
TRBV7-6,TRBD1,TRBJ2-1,TGTGCCAGCAGCTTACGGGGACAGGGACACGAGCAGTTCTTC,CASSLRGQGHEQFF
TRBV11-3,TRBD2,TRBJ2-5,TGTGCCAGCAGCTTAGATCCCTCAAGGACTAGCGTACTACAAGAGACCCAGTACTTC,CASSLDPSRTSVLQETQYF
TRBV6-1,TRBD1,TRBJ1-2,TGTGCCAGCAGTATTTCCGGGACAGGGAATATGGGCTACACCTTC,CASSISGTGNMGYTF
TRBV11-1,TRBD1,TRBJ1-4,TGTGCCAGCAGCTTACGGACAGGCGTTCGAAATGAAAAACTGTTTTTT,CASSLRTGVRNEKLFF
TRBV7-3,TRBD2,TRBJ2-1,TGTGCCAGCAGCTTTTTAGCGGGTGTCTACAATGAGCAGTTCTTC,CASSFLAGVYNEQFF
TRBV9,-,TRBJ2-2,TGTGCCAGCAGCGTCCCGGACAAGAACACCGGGGAGCTGTTTTTT,CASSVPDKNTGELFF
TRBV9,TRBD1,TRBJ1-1,TGTGCCAGCAGCCCCCCCGGACAGGGGAAAACTGAAGCTTTCTTT,CASSPPGQGKTEAFF
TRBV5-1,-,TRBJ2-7,TGCGCCAGCAGCTTGGTCCCTGGCGGCGAGCAGTACTTC,CASSLVPGGEQYF
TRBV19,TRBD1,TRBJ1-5,TGTGCCAGTAACCGGGACAGGGAGTCGCCCCAGCATTTT,CASNRDRESPQHF
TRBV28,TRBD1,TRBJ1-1,TGTGCCAGCAGTTTAAGGGACAGGGGATATCGCCCGCGACATACATTGCCTGAAGCTTTCTTT,CASSLRDRGYRPRHTLPEAFF
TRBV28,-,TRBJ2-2,TGTGCCAGCAGTTTACAGGAACTAGCAAGCACCGGGGAGCTGTTTTTT,CASSLQELASTGELFF
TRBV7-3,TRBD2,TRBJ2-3,TGTGCCAGCTCCGGACTAGCGGGAAGGGCAGATACGCAGTATTTT,CASSGLAGRADTQYF
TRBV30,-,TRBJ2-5,TGTGCCTGGACCCAGGGGTTGGAGACCCAGTACTTC,CAWTQGLETQYF
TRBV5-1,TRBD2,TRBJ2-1,TGCGCCAGCAGCCCGGGGGGTTCTGGCGGGAGGGACTACAATGAGCAGTTCTTC,CASSPGGSGGRDYNEQFF
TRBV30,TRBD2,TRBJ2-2,TGTGCCTGGAGTCGGGGGGGGACCGGGGAGCTGTTTTTT,CAWSRGGTGELFF
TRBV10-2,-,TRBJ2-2,TGCGCCAGCAGGCTAGCCGCGAACACCGGGGAGCTGTTTTTT,CASRLAANTGELFF
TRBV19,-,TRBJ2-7,TGTGCCAGTAGCCCTGGGGGGATCTACGAGCAGTACTTC,CASSPGGIYEQYF
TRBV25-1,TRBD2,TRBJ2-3,TGTGCCAGCACCCCTCTAGGGCTAGCGGGGAGCACAGATACGCAGTATTTT,CASTPLGLAGSTDTQYF
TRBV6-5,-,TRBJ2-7,TGTGCCAGCAGTTACCTTGCGTCAGGGTGGTACCACGAGCAGTACTTC,CASSYLASGWYHEQYF
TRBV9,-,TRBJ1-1,TGTGCCAGCTCCTTACAATCACGCACTGAAGCTTTCTTT,CASSLQSRTEAFF
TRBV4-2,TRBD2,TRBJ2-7,TGTGCCAGCAGCCAACCCCAGACTAGCGGGGGGTTCGAGCAGTACTTC,CASSQPQTSGGFEQYF
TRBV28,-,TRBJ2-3,TGTGCCAGCAGTTTAGCACAGGCTGGCACAGATACGCAGTATTTT,CASSLAQAGTDTQYF
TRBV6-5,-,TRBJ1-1,TGTGCCAGCAGCCCCAGGGGGAACACTGAAGCTTTCTTT,CASSPRGNTEAFF
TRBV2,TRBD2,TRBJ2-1,TGTGCCAGCTGGCGGGAGCGGGGTGAGCAGTTCTTC,CASWRERGEQFF
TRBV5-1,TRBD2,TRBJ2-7,TGCGCCAGCAGCTACAGCGGGGGGCCACCCTACGAGCAGTACTTC,CASSYSGGPPYEQYF
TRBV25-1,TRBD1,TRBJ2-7,TGTGCCAGCGCGGGACAGGCCAACTACGAGCAGTACTTC,CASAGQANYEQYF
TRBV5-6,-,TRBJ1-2,TGTGCCAGCAGCCGAAACCCGGACAGTGGCTACACCTTC,CASSRNPDSGYTF
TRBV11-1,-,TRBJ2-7,TGTGCCAGCAGCTTCCTTGGTAGTGTTCACGAGCAGTACTTC,CASSFLGSVHEQYF
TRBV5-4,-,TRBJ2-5,TGTGCCAGCAGCCGGGCCGGGACATCGCAAGAGACCCAGTACTTC,CASSRAGTSQETQYF
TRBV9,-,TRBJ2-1,TGTGCCAGCAGCCGCAGCGGGCAGGGAGGCTACAATGAGCAGTTCTTC,CASSRSGQGGYNEQFF
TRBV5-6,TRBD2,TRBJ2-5,TGTGCCAGCAGGGAAGGACTAGCGGGGGGTCACGAGACCCAGTACTTC,CASREGLAGGHETQYF
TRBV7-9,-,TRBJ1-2,TGTGCCAGCAGCCCGGGGGGGACCTATGGCTACACCTTC,CASSPGGTYGYTF
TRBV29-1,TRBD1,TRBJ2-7,TGCAGCGGCAGGACAGGGAGCTCCTACGAGCAGTACTTC,CSGRTGSSYEQYF
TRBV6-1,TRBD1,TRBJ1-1,TGTGCCAGCAGTGGGTCTACAGGGGGCGGCACTGAAGCTTTCTTT,CASSGSTGGGTEAFF
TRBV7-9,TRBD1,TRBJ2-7,TGTGCCAGCAGCTTATATTTGGGGACAGGCCTTAGGTCCTACGAGCAGTACTTC,CASSLYLGTGLRSYEQYF
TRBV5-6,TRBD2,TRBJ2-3,TGTGCCAGCAGCTTAAAACTAGCGGGGTCAGATACGCAGTATTTT,CASSLKLAGSDTQYF
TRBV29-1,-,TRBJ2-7,TGCAGCGTCCCAGGTGGATCCTACGAGCAGTACTTC,CSVPGGSYEQYF
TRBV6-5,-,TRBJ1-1,TGTGCCAGCAGTTATTCGACGGGGGGAGCTTTCTTT,CASSYSTGGAFF
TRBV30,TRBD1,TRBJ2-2,TGTGCCTGGATACGACCGGACAGGGACGGGGAGCTGTTTTTT,CAWIRPDRDGELFF
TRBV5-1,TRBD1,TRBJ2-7,TGCGCCAGCAGCAAGGACAGGGAAGAACAGTACTTC,CASSKDREEQYF
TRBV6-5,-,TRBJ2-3,TGTGCCAGCAGTTACGGGGGGGCGAGCACAGATACGCAGTATTTT,CASSYGGASTDTQYF